Listed here are 11 T cell receptor beta chains from one sample, sequenced in a study of T cell changes during pregnancy in multiple sclerosis. Clones were read by immunoSEQ multiplex PCR, and TCRdb kept only the in-frame ones, dropping some. This sample has tens of thousands of clones, with just over 90% found just once. The sample here was CD8+ T cells from peripheral blood mononuclear cells, taken before pregnancy. The source of these receptors is a female donor with multiple sclerosis, enrolled in a pregnancy study.

The chain couples TRBV4-3 to TRBJ2-5; 8 nucleotides line up with TRBD2. The CDR3 loop spans 18 amino acids. Trimming cost V 4 bases and J 4 bases; bases outside gene matches: 17. Germline V gene sequence: CDR1 LGHNA, CDR2 YSLEER. The CDR3 reads CASSPGRGLEFSSETQYF. In nucleotides, the CDR3 is TGCGCCAGCAGCCCCGGGAGGGGCCTGGAGTTTTCGTCAGAGACCCAGTACTTC.

The rearrangement joins TRBV7-6 to TRBJ1-1; no firm D call. V was cut by 6 bases and J by 1 base, with 15 bases left in between. This CDR3 spans 15 amino acids. Per the germline V gene, CDR1 is SGHVS and CDR2 is FNYEAQ. The CDR3 reads CASSLRVEGNTEAFF. The CDR3 DNA follows: TGTGCCAGCAGTCTTCGCGTGGAGGGGAACACTGAAGCTTTCTTT.

The chain is built from TRBV6-1 and TRBJ1-2; D not certain. Trimming removed 4 bases at V and 8 bases at J, with 17 bases between. Germline V gene data show CDR1 as MNHNS and CDR2 as SASEGT. The CDR3 spans 14 residues. The CDR3 nucleotides read TGTGCCAGCAGTGGCGGGGAGGGATCAGCGGGCTACACCTTC. Amino acid sequence: CASSGGEGSAGYTF.

The chain has TRBV6-1 and TRBJ2-1; 9 bases agree with TRBD2. The CDR3 covers 15 residues. J gave up 5 bases and V 6 bases, and 8 bases lay outside the gene matches. The germline V gene has CDR1 MNHNS and CDR2 SASEGT. The CDR3 loop reads CASRFLAGGDNEQFF. The CDR3 nucleotides are TGTGCCAGCAGGTTTTTGGCGGGAGGGGACAATGAGCAGTTCTTC.

The gene calls are TRBV13 and TRBJ2-1, with D unresolved. The V end lost 6 bases, the J end lost 6 bases, and 9 bases lay between the germline ends. The CDR3 loop spans 12 amino acids. Germline V gene lookup returns CDR1 PRHDT and CDR2 FYEKMQ (reference sequence). The CDR3 spells CASRALTNEQFF. The CDR3 DNA is TGTGCCAGCAGAGCCTTAACCAATGAGCAGTTCTTC.

This chain joins TRBV10-3 and TRBJ2-7; 8 bases fit TRBD1. In germline, CDR1 is ENHRY, CDR2 SYGVKD. The V and J ends lost 10 bases and 6 bases, in that order; junction bases with no gene match: 14. The CDR3 loop spans 14 amino acids. CDR3 protein: CASTPTGESSEQYF. CDR3 coding DNA: TGTGCCAGCACCCCGACAGGGGAAAGTTCCGAGCAGTACTTC.

The chain is built from TRBV4-1 and TRBJ2-1, with 9 nucleotides matching TRBD1. Germline CDR1 reads MGHRA; CDR2 reads YSYEKL. CDR3 length: 15 residues. The V gene end was trimmed by 6 bases and the J gene end by 6 bases; junction bases not matched to a gene: 9. This CDR3 is CASRPRDRESNEQFF. In DNA, the CDR3 is TGCGCCAGCAGGCCCCGGGACAGGGAGTCCAATGAGCAGTTCTTC.

The V and J genes are TRBV6-1 and TRBJ2-5; D is possibly TRBD1 (5 bases). Between the trimmed V and J ends, which lost 7 bases and 5 bases, there was a span of 11 bases. Germline CDR1 reads MNHNS; CDR2 reads SASEGT. The CDR3 is 12 amino acids. CDR3: CASTKKGETQYF. The CDR3 DNA reads as TGTGCCAGCACCAAAAAGGGGGAGACCCAGTACTTC.

The chain joins TRBV29-1 to TRBJ2-5; 11 bases match TRBD2. The CDR3 totals 15 residues. Germline CDR1 reads SQVTM; CDR2 reads ANQGSEA. The ends lost 6 bases at V and 5 bases at J; junction bases unmatched: 11. CDR3: CSVKLAGGPVETQYF. The CDR3 nucleotides are TGCAGCGTCAAATTAGCGGGAGGGCCGGTGGAGACCCAGTACTTC.

The rearrangement uses TRBV28 and TRBJ1-2; 8 bases match TRBD1. The CDR3 runs to 14 residues. V trimming: 6 bases; J trimming: 0 bases; junction bases outside the gene matches: 3. Germline lookup yields CDR1 MDHEN and CDR2 SYDVKM. The DNA of the CDR3 is TGTGCCAGCAGGGACAGGGCTTCTAACTATGGCTACACCTTC. Its translation is CASRDRASNYGYTF.

CDR3 amino acids: CASRAGTGIYEQYF. The CDR3, as DNA: TGTGCCAGCAGGGCCGGGACAGGGATCTACGAGCAGTACTTC. The rearrangement links TRBV7-9 to TRBJ2-7, with 9 bases matching TRBD1. The CDR3 totals 14 residues. The germline V gene encodes CDR1 SEHNR and CDR2 FQNEAQ (reference sequence). Unmatched junction bases numbered 6, after V lost 6 bases and J lost 3 bases.